A single sample is the source of the 25 T cell receptor beta chains below, sequenced in a study of neoadjuvant nivolumab and ipilimumab in lung cancer. Produced via immunoSEQ multiplex PCR; TCRdb's table is partial and in-frame only. The repertoire holds about 26,000 clones, 82% seen once, with 7% to 10% in the top ten. The material was tumor tissue, obtained after neoadjuvant nivolumab, alone or with ipilimumab, at or shortly before surgery. The receptor source for this set is an adult with non-small cell lung cancer.

This chain joins TRBV18 and TRBJ2-3; TRBD1 might be the D (5 bases). Germline V lookup: CDR1 KGHSH, CDR2 LQKENI. V lost 4 bases, J lost 5 bases, and 13 bases lay in between. The CDR3 totals 14 residues. CDR3 sequence (DNA): TGTGCCAGCTCACTAGGACAATCGGGAGATACGCAGTATTTT. Residues: CASSLGQSGDTQYF. Using reference TRBV18 and TRBJ2-3 for the parts outside the CDR3, the full variable domain is NAGVMQNPRHLVRRRGQEARLRCSPMKGHSHVYWYRQLPEEGLKFMVYLQKENIIDESGMPKERFSAEFPKEGPSILRIQQVVRGDSAAYFCASSLGQSGDTQYFGPGTRLTVL.

This chain connects TRBV27 to TRBJ2-7, with D unclear. The V end was cut by 6 bases, the J end by 2 bases, with 8 bases between. This CDR3 comprises 12 residues. Germline loops: CDR1 MNHEY, CDR2 SMNVEV (reference sequence). As DNA, the CDR3 is TGTGCCAGCAGGCTCAACGCCTACGAGCAGTACTTC. Translation gives CASRLNAYEQYF.

The V call is TRBV7-9, the J call TRBJ1-2, with TRBD1 as a possible D gene (5 bases). The CDR3 extends over 12 amino acids. Trimming took off 0 bases at V and 7 bases at J, with 6 bases between the two ends. Per the germline V gene, CDR1 is SEHNR and CDR2 is FQNEAQ (reference sequence). This CDR3 is CASSLAGTGYTF. The CDR3 nucleotides read TGTGCCAGCAGCTTAGCAGGGACTGGCTACACCTTC.

The table lists this clone with a count of one. The CDR3, as DNA: TGTGCCAGCAGTTCCACAGGGGGTGGCACTGAAGCTTTCTTT. Its protein is CASSSTGGGTEAFF. The chain joins TRBV6-5 to TRBJ1-1, with TRBD1 identical over 8 bases. Germline loops: CDR1 MNHEY, CDR2 SVGAGI. Trimming at V came to 4 bases and at J to 4 bases, leaving 5 bases not matched to a gene. This CDR3 contains 14 residues.

This clone was observed once. This chain uses TRBV30 with TRBJ1-4; D is unclear. Trimming stripped 0 bases from V and 12 bases from J, with 20 bases between. Germline loops: CDR1 GTSNPN, CDR2 SVGIG (reference sequence). CDR3 length: 15 amino acids. CDR3 bases: TGTGCCTGGAGTGTACCCGGGATAAGGTCGCAGGAACTGTTTTTT. Translated, it gives CAWSVPGIRSQELFF.

The chain uses TRBV4-1 and TRBJ2-7, with 9 nucleotides matching TRBD1. The CDR3 covers 17 residues. Germline CDR1 and CDR2: MGHRA and YSYEKL. V gave up 0 bases and J gave up 4 bases; unmatched junction bases: 10. CDR3 in DNA: TGCGCCAGCAGCCAAGAAGGATTCGGGACAGGGCGGTACGAGCAGTACTTC. This encodes CASSQEGFGTGRYEQYF.

This clone has a handful of counts. The genes are TRBV5-1 and TRBJ1-1; the match to TRBD1 covers 9 bases. Losses at the gene ends were 4 bases for V and 4 bases for J; bases not matched to a gene: 8. This CDR3 region has 15 residues. Germline CDR1 SGHRS, CDR2 YFSETQ. Here the CDR3 reads CASSHTGGMSTEAFF. CDR3 nucleotide sequence: TGCGCCAGCAGCCATACAGGGGGCATGAGCACTGAAGCTTTCTTT.

The chain couples TRBV6-1 to TRBJ2-7; D might be TRBD1 (5 bases). V lost 3 bases, J lost 9 bases, and 18 bases lay in between. Germline lookup yields CDR1 MNHNS and CDR2 SASEGT. CDR3 size: 14 residues. Written as DNA, the CDR3 is TGTGCCAGCAGTGACGGAGACAGCCATGTTCGGCAGTACTTC. Protein product: CASSDGDSHVRQYF.

This clone was counted a single time. The chain recombines TRBV30 with TRBJ2-7; D unclear. The CDR3 sequence is 11 residues long. The V gene's germline CDR1 is GTSNPN and CDR2 SVGIG (reference sequence). The V and J ends lost 5 bases and 1 base respectively, with 6 bases between them. CDR3 DNA: TGTGCCTGGGCGGTTTCCTACGAGCAGTACTTC. Translating gives CAWAVSYEQYF.

The chain has TRBV5-1 and TRBJ1-4; the D gene is possibly TRBD1 (5 bases). This CDR3 is 16 amino acids long. With 1 base removed from V and 4 bases from J, the gap between germline ends came to 14 bases. CDR1 is SGHRS, CDR2 YFSETQ, per germline. The chain's CDR3 is CASSLSRGGLNEKLFF. CDR3 in DNA: TGCGCCAGCAGCTTGTCCCGGGGCGGCCTTAATGAAAAACTGTTTTTT.

The rearrangement uses TRBV18 and TRBJ1-3; D call uncertain. V shed 4 bases and J shed 4 bases, with 11 bases lying between them. The CDR3 totals 14 residues. CDR1 is KGHSH, CDR2 LQKENI, per germline. DNA of the CDR3: TGTGCCAGCTCACTCCACGTCATCGGAAACACCATATATTTT. It yields the protein CASSLHVIGNTIYF.

The chain links TRBV1 to TRBJ2-1; the D call TRBD2 from the table was never checked on the DNA. TRBV1 is assigned pseudogene status. The CDR3 is made up of 16 amino acids. CDR3 in amino acids: CTSSPGTARYYNEQFF. CDR3 bases: TGCACCAGCAGCCCGGGGACTGCCAGATATTACAATGAGCAGTTCTTC.

V usage is TRBV30 and J usage is TRBJ2-3; D gene ambiguous. V was trimmed by 2 bases and J by 2 bases, leaving 5 bases between them. From germline, CDR1 is GTSNPN and CDR2 SVGIG (reference sequence). There are 12 residues in the CDR3. CDR3 sequence (DNA): TGTGCCTGGAGTCCCCTCACAGATACGCAGTATTTT. This codes for CAWSPLTDTQYF.

V usage is TRBV7-9 and J usage is TRBJ2-1; D unclear. Germline V gene sequence: CDR1 SEHNR, CDR2 FQNEAQ (reference sequence). The V and J ends lost 0 bases and 8 bases respectively, with 8 bases between them. The CDR3 has 13 amino acids. CDR3 sequence: CASSLAGSDEQFF. Written as DNA, the CDR3 is TGTGCCAGCAGCTTAGCAGGAAGCGATGAGCAGTTCTTC.

This sequence joins TRBV10-2 and TRBJ2-3, with TRBD2 identical over 10 bases. The germline V gene encodes CDR1 WSHSY and CDR2 SAAADI. V was clipped by 8 bases and J by 8 bases; unmatched bases: 13. The length of the CDR3 is 15 residues. The CDR3 spells CASSRLAGDVGTQYF. Written as DNA, the CDR3 is TGCGCCAGCTCTCGTCTAGCGGGAGACGTAGGTACGCAGTATTTT.

This clone was found once. This sequence joins TRBV30 and TRBJ2-1; D possibly corresponds to TRBD2 (6 bases). Germline lookup yields CDR1 GTSNPN and CDR2 SVGIG (reference sequence). The CDR3 contains 13 residues. With 3 bases removed from V and 9 bases from J, the gap between germline ends came to 15 bases. This CDR3 is CAWRPTGVSEQFF. As DNA, the CDR3 is TGTGCCTGGAGGCCGACGGGGGTTAGTGAGCAGTTCTTC.

The chain combines TRBV6-5 with TRBJ1-1; possibly TRBD1 for D (6 bases). Trimming took 6 bases from V and 11 from J, leaving 16 bases between them. The CDR3 is 12 amino acids. Germline V gene lookup returns CDR1 MNHEY and CDR2 SVGAGI. CDR3 DNA: TGTGCCAGCAGCTACGGGAAGGGACACGCTTTCTTT. It encodes CASSYGKGHAFF.

The CDR3 loop reads CAWSEGYEQYF. CDR3 nucleotides: TGTGCCTGGAGTGAAGGCTACGAGCAGTACTTC. The chain uses TRBV30 and TRBJ2-7; D call uncertain. V shed 1 base and J shed 3 bases, with 4 bases lying between them. This CDR3 contains 11 residues. From germline, CDR1 is GTSNPN and CDR2 SVGIG (reference sequence).

This rearrangement joins TRBV7-9 to TRBJ2-7; D is unresolved. The CDR3 extends over 13 amino acids. Looked up from germline, CDR1 is SEHNR and CDR2 is FQNEAQ (reference sequence). V was cut by 7 bases and J by 5 bases, with 15 bases left in between. DNA for the CDR3: TGTGCCAGCACCTGGGGTAAGGGTGACGAGCAGTACTTC. It yields the protein CASTWGKGDEQYF.

This chain joins TRBV7-6 and TRBJ2-1; 7 bases match TRBD2. Germline V lookup: CDR1 SGHVS, CDR2 FNYEAQ. V lost 1 base, J lost 8 bases, and 5 bases stayed unmatched. The CDR3 has 14 amino acids. CDR3 in amino acids: CASSLDGTMDEQFF. For the CDR3, the DNA is TGTGCCAGCAGCTTAGATGGGACTATGGATGAGCAGTTCTTC.

This rearrangement joins TRBV5-1 to TRBJ2-6; D not certain. This CDR3 comprises 17 residues. Germline V lookup: CDR1 SGHRS, CDR2 YFSETQ. V gave up 3 bases and J gave up 0 bases, with 13 bases separating them. The CDR3 spells CASSSGLGSSGANVLTF. In nucleotides, the CDR3 is TGCGCCAGCAGCTCGGGTCTAGGTTCCTCTGGGGCCAACGTCCTGACTTTC.

V and J are TRBV7-2 and TRBJ2-3, with D maybe TRBD1 (6 bases). Germline loops: CDR1 SGHTA, CDR2 FQGNSA. The CDR3 covers 14 residues. Trimming took 3 bases from V and 3 from J, leaving 10 bases between them. Here the CDR3 DNA reads TGTGCCAGCAGCTTCAACAGGGCGACAGATACGCAGTATTTT. Its protein is CASSFNRATDTQYF.

The rearrangement joins TRBV18 to TRBJ2-5; D gene unclear. From germline, CDR1 is KGHSH and CDR2 LQKENI. The CDR3 loop spans 14 amino acids. The V and J ends lost 2 bases and 0 bases respectively, with 7 bases between them. This CDR3 reads CASSPSEYQETQYF. The CDR3 DNA is TGTGCCAGCTCACCATCGGAGTACCAAGAGACCCAGTACTTC.

CDR3 protein: CASKREGLTDTQYF. The CDR3 DNA reads as TGTGCCAGTAAACGGGAGGGCCTCACAGATACGCAGTATTTT. The rearrangement uses TRBV19 and TRBJ2-3; 8 bases align to TRBD2. Germline CDR1 reads LNHDA; CDR2 reads SQIVND (reference sequence). CDR3 length: 14 amino acids. Trimming removed 7 bases from V and 2 bases from J; junction bases left unmatched: 5.

This chain links TRBV5-1 with TRBJ2-2; no clear D. Looked up from germline, CDR1 is SGHRS and CDR2 is YFSETQ. V lost 0 bases, J lost 0 bases, and 6 bases lay in between. CDR3 size: 15 residues. Here the CDR3 DNA reads TGCGCCAGCAGCTTGGGACAAACGAACACCGGGGAGCTGTTTTTT. Its translation is CASSLGQTNTGELFF.